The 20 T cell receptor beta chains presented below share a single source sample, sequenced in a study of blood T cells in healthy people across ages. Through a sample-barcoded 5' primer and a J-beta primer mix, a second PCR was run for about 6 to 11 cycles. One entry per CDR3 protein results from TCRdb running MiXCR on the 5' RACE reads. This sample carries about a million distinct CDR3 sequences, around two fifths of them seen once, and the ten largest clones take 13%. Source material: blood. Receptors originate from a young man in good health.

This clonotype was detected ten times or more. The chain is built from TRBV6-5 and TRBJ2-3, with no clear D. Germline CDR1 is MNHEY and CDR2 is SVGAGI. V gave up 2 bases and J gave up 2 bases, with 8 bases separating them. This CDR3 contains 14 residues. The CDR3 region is CASSYGGPTDTQYF. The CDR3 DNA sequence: TGTGCCAGCAGTTACGGCGGACCCACAGATACGCAGTATTTT.

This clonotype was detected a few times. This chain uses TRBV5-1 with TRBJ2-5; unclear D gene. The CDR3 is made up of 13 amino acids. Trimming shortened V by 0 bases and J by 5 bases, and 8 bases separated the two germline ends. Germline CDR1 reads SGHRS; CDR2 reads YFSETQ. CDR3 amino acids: CASSLDGPETQYF. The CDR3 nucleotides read TGCGCCAGCAGCTTGGACGGTCCGGAGACCCAGTACTTC.

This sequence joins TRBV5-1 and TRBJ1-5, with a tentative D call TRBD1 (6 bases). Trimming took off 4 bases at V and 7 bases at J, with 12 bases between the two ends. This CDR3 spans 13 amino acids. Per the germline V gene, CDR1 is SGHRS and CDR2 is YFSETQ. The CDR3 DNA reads TGCGCCAGCAGCGGAGACACAGGGCAGCCCCAGCATTTT. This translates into CASSGDTGQPQHF.

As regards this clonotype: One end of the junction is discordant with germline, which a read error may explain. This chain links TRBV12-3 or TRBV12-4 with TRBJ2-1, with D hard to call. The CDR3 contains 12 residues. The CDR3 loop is CVSSLGLNEQFF. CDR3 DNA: TGTGTCAGCAGTTTAGGGTTGAATGAGCAGTTCTTC.

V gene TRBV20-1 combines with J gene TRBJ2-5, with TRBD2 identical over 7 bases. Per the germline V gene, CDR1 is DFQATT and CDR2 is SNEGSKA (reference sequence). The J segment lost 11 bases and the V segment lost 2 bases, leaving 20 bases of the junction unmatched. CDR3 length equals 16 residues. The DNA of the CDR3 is TGCAGTGCTAGATCAAACGGGATTAGCGGGCGACGTGGGCAGTACTTC. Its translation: CSARSNGISGRRGQYF.

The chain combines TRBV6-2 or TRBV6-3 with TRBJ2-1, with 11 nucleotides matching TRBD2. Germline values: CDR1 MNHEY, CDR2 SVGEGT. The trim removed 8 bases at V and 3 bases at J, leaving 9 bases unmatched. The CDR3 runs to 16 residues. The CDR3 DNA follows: TGTGCCAGCGAGGTAACCGGGACTAGCGGCTACAATGAGCAGTTCTTC. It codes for CASEVTGTSGYNEQFF.

The CDR3 loop is CASSVRDYFASSYNEQYF. In nucleotides, the CDR3 is TGTGCCAGCAGCGTCCGGGACTATTTCGCGAGCTCCTACAATGAGCAGTACTTC. This chain uses TRBV11-2 with TRBJ2-1; 7 bases match TRBD2. TRBJ2-7 matches the DNA end more closely, so the J call is doubtful. The germline V gene has CDR1 SGHAT and CDR2 FQNNGV. This CDR3 comprises 18 residues.

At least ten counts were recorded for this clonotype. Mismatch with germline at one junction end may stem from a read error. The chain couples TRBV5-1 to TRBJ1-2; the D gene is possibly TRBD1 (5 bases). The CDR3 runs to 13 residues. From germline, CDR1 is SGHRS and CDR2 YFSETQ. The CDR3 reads CASSLKGDYGYTF. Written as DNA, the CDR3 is TGTGCCAGCAGTCTAAAAGGGGACTATGGCTACACCTTC.

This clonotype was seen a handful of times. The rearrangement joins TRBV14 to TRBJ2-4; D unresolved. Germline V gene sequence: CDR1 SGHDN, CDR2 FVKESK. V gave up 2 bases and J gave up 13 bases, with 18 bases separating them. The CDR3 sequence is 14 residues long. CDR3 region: CASSQTSVLNEQYF. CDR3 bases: TGTGCCAGCAGCCAAACCTCTGTTCTCAATGAGCAGTACTTC. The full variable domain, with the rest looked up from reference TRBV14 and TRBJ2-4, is EAGVTQFPSHSVIEKGQTVTLRCDPISGHDNLYWYRRVMGKEIKFLLHFVKESKQDESGMPNNRFLAERTGGTYSTLKVQPAELEDSGVYFCASSQTSVLNEQYFGAGTRLSVL.

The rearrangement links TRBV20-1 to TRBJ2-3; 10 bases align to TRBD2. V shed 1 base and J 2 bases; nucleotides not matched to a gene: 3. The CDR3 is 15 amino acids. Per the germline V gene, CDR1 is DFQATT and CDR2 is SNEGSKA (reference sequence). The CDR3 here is CSARGSGGHTDTQYF. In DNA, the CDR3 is TGCAGTGCTAGAGGTAGCGGGGGGCACACAGATACGCAGTATTTT.

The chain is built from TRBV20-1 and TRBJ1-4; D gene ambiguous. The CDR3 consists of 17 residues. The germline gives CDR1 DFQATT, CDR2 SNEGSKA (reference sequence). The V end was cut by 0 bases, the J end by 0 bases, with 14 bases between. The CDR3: CSARDISRGATNEKLFF. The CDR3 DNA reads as TGCAGTGCTAGAGATATTTCTCGGGGAGCAACTAATGAAAAACTGTTTTTT.

The CDR3 DNA is TGTGCCAGCGGGGATCTAGCGACGGCCGCGGATACGCAGTATTTT. It translates to CASGDLATAADTQYF. The V and J genes are TRBV3-1 and TRBJ2-3, with D perhaps TRBD2 (6 bases). Trimming took 8 bases from V and 6 from J, leaving 21 bases between them. The germline V gene encodes CDR1 LGHDT and CDR2 YNNKEL (reference sequence). CDR3 length equals 15 residues.

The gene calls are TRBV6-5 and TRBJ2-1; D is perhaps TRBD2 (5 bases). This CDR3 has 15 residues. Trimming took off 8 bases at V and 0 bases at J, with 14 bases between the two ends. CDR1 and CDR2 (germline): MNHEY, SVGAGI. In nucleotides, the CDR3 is TGTGCCAGCGGACTCACTGTTAGCTCCTACAATGAGCAGTTCTTC. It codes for CASGLTVSSYNEQFF.

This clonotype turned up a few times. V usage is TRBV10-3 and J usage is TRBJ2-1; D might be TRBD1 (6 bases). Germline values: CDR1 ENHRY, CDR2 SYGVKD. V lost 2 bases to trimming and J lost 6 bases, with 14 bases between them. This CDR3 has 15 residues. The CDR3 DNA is TGTGCCATCAGTGAGCCCCACAGGGTTGGCAATGAGCAGTTCTTC. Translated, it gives CAISEPHRVGNEQFF.

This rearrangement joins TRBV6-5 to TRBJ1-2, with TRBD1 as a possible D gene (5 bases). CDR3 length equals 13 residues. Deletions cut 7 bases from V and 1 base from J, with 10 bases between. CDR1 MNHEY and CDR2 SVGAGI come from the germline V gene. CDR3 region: CASTGADNYGYTF. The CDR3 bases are TGTGCCAGCACCGGGGCCGATAACTATGGCTACACCTTC.

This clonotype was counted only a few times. CDR3 nucleotide sequence: TGTGCCAGCAGCCAAGATTATCGGGGGTCCCTCACTGAAGCTTTCTTT. This gives the protein CASSQDYRGSLTEAFF. The chain links TRBV3-1 to TRBJ1-1, with D possibly being TRBD1 (5 bases). This CDR3 contains 16 residues. Trimming pared 0 bases from V and 4 bases from J, leaving 15 bases between. The germline CDR1 and CDR2 sequences are LGHDT and YNNKEL (reference sequence).

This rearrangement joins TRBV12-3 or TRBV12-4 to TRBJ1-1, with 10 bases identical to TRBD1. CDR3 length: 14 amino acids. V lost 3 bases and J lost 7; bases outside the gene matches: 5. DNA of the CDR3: TGTGCCAGCAGTTTTGGGCGGGACAGGGGTGAAGCTTTCTTT. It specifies CASSFGRDRGEAFF.

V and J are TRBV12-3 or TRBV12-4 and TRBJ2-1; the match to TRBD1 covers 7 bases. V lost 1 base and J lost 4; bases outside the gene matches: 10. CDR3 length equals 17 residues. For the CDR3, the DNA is TGTGCCAGCAGTTTAGATGGACAGAGGGGGCCTTACAATGAGCAGTTCTTC. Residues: CASSLDGQRGPYNEQFF.

CDR3 amino acids: CSARDPQGRSYNEQFF. The CDR3 DNA follows: TGCAGTGCTAGAGATCCCCAGGGTCGGTCCTACAATGAGCAGTTCTTC. The chain couples TRBV20-1 to TRBJ2-1; TRBD1 is a possible D gene (5 bases). Germline CDR1 DFQATT, CDR2 SNEGSKA (reference sequence). V lost 0 bases to trimming and J lost 1 base, with 13 bases between them. The CDR3 loop spans 16 amino acids.

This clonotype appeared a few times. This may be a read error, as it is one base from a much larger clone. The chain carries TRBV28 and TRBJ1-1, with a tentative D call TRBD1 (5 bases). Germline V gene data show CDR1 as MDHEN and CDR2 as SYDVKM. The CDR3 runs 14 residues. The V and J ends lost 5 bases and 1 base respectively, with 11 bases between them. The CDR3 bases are TGTGCCAGCAGTGTGGCGGACACGAACACTGAAGCTTTCTTT. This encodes CASSVADTNTEAFF.